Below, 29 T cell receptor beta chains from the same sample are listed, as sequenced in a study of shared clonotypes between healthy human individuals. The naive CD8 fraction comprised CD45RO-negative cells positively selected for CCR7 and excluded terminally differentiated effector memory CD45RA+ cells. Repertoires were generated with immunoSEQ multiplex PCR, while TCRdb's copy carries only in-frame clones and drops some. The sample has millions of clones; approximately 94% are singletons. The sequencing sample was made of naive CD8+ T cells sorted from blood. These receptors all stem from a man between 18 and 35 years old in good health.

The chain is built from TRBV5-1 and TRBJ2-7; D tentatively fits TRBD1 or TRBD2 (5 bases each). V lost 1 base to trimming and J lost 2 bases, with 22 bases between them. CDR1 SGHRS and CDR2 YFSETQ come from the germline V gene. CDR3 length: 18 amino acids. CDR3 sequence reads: CASSLLLGTDRSTYEQYF. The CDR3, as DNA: TGCGCCAGCAGCTTGCTCCTCGGGACCGATAGGTCTACCTACGAGCAGTACTTC.

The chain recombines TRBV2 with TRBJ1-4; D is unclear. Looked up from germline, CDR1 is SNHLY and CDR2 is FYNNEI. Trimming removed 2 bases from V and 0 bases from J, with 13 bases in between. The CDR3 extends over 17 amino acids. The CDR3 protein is CASSELGTGATNEKLFF. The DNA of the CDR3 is TGTGCCAGCAGTGAACTAGGTACTGGGGCAACTAATGAAAAACTGTTTTTT.

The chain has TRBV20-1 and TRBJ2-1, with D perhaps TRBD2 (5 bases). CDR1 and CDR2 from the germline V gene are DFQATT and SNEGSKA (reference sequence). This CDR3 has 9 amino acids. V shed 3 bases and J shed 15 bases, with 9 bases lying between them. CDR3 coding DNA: TGCAGTGCTAGTGGGAGACGGTTCTTC. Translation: CSASGRRFF.

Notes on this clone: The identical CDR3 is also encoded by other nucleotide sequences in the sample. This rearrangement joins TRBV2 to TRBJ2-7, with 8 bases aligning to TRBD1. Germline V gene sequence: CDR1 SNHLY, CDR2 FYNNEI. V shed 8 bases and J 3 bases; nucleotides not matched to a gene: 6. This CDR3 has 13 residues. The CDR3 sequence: CASGGQGSYEQYF. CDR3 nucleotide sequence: TGTGCCAGCGGTGGACAGGGAAGCTACGAGCAGTACTTC.

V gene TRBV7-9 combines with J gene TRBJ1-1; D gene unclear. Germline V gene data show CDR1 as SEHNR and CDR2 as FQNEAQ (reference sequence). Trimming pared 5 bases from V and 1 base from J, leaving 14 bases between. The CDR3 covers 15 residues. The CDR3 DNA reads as TGTGCCAGCAGCCACCTCGGCACCGGGAACACTGAAGCTTTCTTT. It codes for CASSHLGTGNTEAFF. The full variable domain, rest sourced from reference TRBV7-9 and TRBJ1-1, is DTGVSQNPRHKITKRGQNVTFRCDPISEHNRLYWYRQTLGQGPEFLTYFQNEAQLEKSRLLSDRFSAERPKGSFSTLEIQRTEQGDSAMYLCASSHLGTGNTEAFFGQGTRLTVV.

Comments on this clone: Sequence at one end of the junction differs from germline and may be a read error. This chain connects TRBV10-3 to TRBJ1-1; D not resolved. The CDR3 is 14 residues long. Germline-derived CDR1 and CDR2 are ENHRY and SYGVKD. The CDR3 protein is CAISEWGRSTEAFF. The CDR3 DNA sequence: TGTGCCATCAGCGAGTGGGGTCGGTCTACTGAAGCTTTCTTT.

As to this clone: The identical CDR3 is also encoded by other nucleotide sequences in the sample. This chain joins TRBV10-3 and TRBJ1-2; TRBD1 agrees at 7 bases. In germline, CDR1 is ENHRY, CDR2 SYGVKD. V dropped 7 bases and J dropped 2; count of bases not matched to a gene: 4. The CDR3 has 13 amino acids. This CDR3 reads CAITTGENYGYTF. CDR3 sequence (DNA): TGTGCCATCACTACAGGGGAAAACTATGGCTACACCTTC.

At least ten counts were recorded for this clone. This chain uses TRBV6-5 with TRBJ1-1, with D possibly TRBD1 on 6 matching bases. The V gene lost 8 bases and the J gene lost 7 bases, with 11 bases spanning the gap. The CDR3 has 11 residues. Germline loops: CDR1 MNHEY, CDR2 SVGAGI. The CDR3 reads CASGGGLEAFF. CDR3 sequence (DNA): TGTGCCAGCGGTGGGGGCCTTGAAGCTTTCTTT.

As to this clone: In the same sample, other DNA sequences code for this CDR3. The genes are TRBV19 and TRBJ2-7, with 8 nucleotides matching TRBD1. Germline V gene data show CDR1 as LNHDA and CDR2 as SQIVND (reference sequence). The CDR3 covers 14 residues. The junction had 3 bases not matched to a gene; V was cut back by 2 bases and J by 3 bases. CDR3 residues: CASSIRDRYYEQYF. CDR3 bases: TGTGCCAGTAGTATACGGGACAGGTACTACGAGCAGTACTTC.

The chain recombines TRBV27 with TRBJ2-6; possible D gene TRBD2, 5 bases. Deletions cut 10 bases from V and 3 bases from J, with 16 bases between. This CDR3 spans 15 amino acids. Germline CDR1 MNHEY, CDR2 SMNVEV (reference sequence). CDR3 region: CATTSAGGGANVLTF. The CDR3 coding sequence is TGTGCCACAACCTCTGCGGGCGGTGGGGCCAACGTCCTGACTTTC.

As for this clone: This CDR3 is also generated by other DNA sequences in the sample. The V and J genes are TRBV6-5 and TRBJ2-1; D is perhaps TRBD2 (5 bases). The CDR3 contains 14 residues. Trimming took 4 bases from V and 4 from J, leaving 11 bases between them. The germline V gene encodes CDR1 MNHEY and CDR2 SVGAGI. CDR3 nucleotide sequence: TGTGCCAGCAGTTTCACGGGGTCTTACAATGAGCAGTTCTTC. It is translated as CASSFTGSYNEQFF.

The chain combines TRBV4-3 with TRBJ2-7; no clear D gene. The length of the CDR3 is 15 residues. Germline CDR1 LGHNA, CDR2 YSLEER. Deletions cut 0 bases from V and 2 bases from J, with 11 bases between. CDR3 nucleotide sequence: TGCGCCAGCAGCCAAGATTCCAGTCCAACCTACGAGCAGTACTTC. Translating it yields CASSQDSSPTYEQYF.

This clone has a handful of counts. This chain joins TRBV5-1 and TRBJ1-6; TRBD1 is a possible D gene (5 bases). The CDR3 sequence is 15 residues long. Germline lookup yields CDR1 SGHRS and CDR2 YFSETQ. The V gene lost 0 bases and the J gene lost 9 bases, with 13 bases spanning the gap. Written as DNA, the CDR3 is TGCGCCAGCAGCTTGGCAGGAGGGGATACTTCACCCCTCCACTTT. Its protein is CASSLAGGDTSPLHF.

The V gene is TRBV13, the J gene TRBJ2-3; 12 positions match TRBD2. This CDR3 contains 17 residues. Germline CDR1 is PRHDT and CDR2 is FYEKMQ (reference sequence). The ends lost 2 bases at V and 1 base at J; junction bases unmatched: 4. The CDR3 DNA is TGTGCCAGCAGCTTACGACTAGCGGGGGCCCGCACAGATACGCAGTATTTT. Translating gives CASSLRLAGARTDTQYF.

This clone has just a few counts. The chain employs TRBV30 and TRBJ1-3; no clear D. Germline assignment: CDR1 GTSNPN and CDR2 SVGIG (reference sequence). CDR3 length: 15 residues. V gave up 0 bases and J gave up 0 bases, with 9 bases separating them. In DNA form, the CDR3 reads TGTGCCTGGAGTGTAATTAGGAACTCTGGAAACACCATATATTTT. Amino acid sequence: CAWSVIRNSGNTIYF.

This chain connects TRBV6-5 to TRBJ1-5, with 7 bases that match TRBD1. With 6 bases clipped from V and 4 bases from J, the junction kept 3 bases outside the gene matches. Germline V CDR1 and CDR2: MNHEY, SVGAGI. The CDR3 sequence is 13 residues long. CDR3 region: CASSRGTNQPQHF. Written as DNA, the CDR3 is TGTGCCAGCAGCAGGGGGACAAATCAGCCCCAGCATTTT.

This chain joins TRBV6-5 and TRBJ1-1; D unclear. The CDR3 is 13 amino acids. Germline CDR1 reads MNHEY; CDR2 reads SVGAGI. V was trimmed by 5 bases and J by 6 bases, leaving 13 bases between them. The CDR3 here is CASSLLSQAEAFF. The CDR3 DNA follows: TGTGCCAGCAGTCTCCTCAGCCAGGCTGAAGCTTTCTTT.

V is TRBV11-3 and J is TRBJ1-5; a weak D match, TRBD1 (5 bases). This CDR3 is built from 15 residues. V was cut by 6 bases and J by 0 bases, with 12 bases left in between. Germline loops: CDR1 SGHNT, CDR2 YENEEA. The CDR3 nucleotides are TGTGCCAGCAGACAATCAGGGAATAGCAATCAGCCCCAGCATTTT. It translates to CASRQSGNSNQPQHF.

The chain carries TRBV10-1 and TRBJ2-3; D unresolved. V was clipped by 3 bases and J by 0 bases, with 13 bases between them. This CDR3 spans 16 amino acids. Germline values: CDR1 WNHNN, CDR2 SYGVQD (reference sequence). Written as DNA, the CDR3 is TGCGCCAGCAGTGATTACGGTGCAACTAGCACAGATACGCAGTATTTT. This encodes CASSDYGATSTDTQYF.

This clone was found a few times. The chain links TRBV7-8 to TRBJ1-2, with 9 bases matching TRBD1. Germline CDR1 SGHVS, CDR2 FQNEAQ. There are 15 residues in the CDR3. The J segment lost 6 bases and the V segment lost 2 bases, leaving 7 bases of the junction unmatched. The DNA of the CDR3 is TGTGCCAGCAGCTTATTATCTAGGACAGGGGATGGCTACACCTTC. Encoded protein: CASSLLSRTGDGYTF.

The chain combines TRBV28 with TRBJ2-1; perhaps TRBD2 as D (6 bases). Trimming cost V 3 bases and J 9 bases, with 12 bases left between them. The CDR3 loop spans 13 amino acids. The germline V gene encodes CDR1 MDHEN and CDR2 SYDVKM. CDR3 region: CASSFRLVGEQFF. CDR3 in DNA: TGTGCCAGCAGTTTCCGACTAGTGGGTGAGCAGTTCTTC.

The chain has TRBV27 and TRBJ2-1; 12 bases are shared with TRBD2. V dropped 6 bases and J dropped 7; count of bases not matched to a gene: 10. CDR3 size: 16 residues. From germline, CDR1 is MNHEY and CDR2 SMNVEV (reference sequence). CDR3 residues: CASSPSGGVLWNEQFF. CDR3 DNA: TGTGCCAGCAGCCCTAGCGGGGGGGTCCTTTGGAATGAGCAGTTCTTC.

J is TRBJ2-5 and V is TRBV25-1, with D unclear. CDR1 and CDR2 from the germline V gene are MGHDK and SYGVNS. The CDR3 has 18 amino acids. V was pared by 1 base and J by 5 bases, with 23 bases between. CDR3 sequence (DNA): TGTGCCAGCAGTGAATTGGAGACTCCAACCCGTTTAGGGGAGACCCAGTACTTC. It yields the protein CASSELETPTRLGETQYF.

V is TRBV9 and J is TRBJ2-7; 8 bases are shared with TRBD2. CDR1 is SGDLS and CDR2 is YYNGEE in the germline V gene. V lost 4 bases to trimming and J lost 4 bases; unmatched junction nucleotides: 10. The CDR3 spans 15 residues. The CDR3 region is CASSYTGGDFYEQYF. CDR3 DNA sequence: TGTGCCAGCAGCTACACCGGGGGGGACTTTTACGAGCAGTACTTC.

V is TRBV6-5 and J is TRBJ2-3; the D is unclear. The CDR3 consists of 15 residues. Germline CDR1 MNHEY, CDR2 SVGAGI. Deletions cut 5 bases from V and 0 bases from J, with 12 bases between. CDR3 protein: CASSQYARSTDTQYF. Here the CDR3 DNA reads TGTGCCAGCAGTCAATATGCCCGGAGCACAGATACGCAGTATTTT.

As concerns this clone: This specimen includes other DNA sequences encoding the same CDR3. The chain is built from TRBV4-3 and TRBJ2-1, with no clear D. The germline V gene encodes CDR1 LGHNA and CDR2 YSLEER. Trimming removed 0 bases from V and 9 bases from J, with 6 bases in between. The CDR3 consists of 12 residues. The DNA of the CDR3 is TGCGCCAGCAGCCAAGACCGCAGTGAGCAGTTCTTC. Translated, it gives CASSQDRSEQFF.

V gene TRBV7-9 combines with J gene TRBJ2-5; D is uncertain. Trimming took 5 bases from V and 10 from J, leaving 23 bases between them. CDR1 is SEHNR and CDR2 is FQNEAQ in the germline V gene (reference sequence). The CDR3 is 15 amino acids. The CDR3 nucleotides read TGTGCCAGCAGCCCCTACGCAGGTTCCGACTTGGTCCAGTACTTC. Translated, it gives CASSPYAGSDLVQYF.

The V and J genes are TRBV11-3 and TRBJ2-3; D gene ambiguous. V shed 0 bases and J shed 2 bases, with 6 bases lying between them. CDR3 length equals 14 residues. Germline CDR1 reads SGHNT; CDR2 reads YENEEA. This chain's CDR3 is CASSLDRITDTQYF. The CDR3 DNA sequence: TGTGCCAGCAGCTTAGATCGAATCACAGATACGCAGTATTTT.

The CDR3 loop reads CASSQVEGANEQYF. CDR3 bases: TGCGCCAGCAGCCAAGTTGAGGGGGCGAACGAGCAGTACTTC. The genes are TRBV4-1 and TRBJ2-7; 7 bases fit TRBD1. The length of the CDR3 is 14 residues. Trimming took 1 base from V and 5 from J; bases not matched to a gene: 5. The germline CDR1 and CDR2 sequences are MGHRA and YSYEKL.